This T cell receptor (beta chain) originates from a study of cytomegalovirus exposure and HLA in healthy donors. Study background: Of the donors genotyped, a few hundred in all, 75% to 85% fell in the Caucasian-associated ancestry cluster.

Germline loops: CDR1 SGHRS, CDR2 YFSETQ. Trimming removed 0 bases from V and 4 bases from J, with 3 bases in between. The CDR3 covers 12 residues. A word on this clone: This sample also contains other DNA sequences that code for the same CDR3.

Use of 60 Vbeta and 13 Jbeta primers characterized the PCR. The table came from immunoSEQ multiplex PCR; TCRdb's copy has only in-frame clones and leaves some out. The sample holds 150,000 to 170,000 clones, 65% to 80% seen once. The chain employs TRBV5-1 and TRBJ2-3; D not resolved. The clonotype comes from a woman between 40 and 50 years old in good health and CMV-seronegative. Sequencing was carried out using PBMCs. CDR3 nucleotide sequence: TGCGCCAGCAGCTTGGCCTCAGATACGCAGTATTTT. Amino acid sequence: CASSLASDTQYF.